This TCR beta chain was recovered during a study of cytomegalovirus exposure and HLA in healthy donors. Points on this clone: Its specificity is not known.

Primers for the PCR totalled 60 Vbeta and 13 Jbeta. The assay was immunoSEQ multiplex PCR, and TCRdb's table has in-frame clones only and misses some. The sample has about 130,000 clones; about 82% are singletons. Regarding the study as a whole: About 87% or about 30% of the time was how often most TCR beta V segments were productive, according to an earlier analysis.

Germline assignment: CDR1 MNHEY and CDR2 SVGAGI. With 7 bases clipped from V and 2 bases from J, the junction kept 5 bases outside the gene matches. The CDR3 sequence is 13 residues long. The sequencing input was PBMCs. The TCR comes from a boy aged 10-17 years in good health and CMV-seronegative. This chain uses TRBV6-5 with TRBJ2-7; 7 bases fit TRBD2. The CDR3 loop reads CASTRGETYEQYF. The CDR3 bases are TGTGCCAGCACCCGGGGGGAGACCTACGAGCAGTACTTC.